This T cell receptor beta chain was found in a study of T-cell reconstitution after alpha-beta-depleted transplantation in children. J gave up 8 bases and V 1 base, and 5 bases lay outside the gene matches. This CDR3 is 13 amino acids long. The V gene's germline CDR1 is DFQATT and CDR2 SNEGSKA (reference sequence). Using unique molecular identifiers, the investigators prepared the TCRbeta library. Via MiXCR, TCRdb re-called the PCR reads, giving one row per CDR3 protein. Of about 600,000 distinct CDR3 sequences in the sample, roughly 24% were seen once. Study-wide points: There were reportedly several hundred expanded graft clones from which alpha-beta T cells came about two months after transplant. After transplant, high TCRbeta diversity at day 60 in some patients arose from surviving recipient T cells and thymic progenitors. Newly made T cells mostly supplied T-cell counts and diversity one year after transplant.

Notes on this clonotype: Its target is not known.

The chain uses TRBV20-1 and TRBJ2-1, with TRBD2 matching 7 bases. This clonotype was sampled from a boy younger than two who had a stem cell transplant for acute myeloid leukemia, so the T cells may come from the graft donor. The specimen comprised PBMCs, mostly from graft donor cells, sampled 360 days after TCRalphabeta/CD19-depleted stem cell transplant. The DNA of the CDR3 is TGCAGTGCTAGAGTCGGACTAGTGTATGAGCAGTTCTTC. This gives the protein CSARVGLVYEQFF.